A selection of T cell receptor beta chains follows, all from one sample in a study of shared clonotypes between healthy human individuals. This table comes from immunoSEQ multiplex PCR, and its TCRdb copy is limited to in-frame clones, with some not included. The table shows some 490,000 clones, with about 85% occurring only once. The specimen was PBMCs. These TCRs come from a woman aged 40 to 50 in good health. Some clones in this sample may be carry-over from other donors' samples. Both conserved end residues are part of each CDR3.

V gene	J gene	CDR3 protein
TRBV19	TRBJ2-2	CASSIGWGETGELFF
TRBV2	TRBJ1-5	CASSPGQWISNQPQHF
TRBV5-1	TRBJ2-2	CASSLELASTGELFF
TRBV7-9	TRBJ1-5	CASRRNRNQPQHF
TRBV27	TRBJ1-2	CASREAGLGYTF
TRBV28	TRBJ1-4	CASSLPGQGYEKLFF
TRBV5-1	TRBJ2-3	CASSFEAPDTQYF
TRBV4-2	TRBJ2-1	CASSQERLAVNEQFF
TRBV7-9	TRBJ2-5	CASSLASRVETQYF
TRBV28	TRBJ1-1	CASSTMNTEAFF
TRBV7-2	TRBJ2-1	CASSRDRGYNNEQFF
TRBV4-3	TRBJ2-1	CASSQDRRGRPYNEQFF
TRBV28	TRBJ2-7	CASSAAGAAEQYF
TRBV7-3	TRBJ2-7	CASSPGLADYEQYF
TRBV11-2	TRBJ2-1	CASSLVAPGGYNEQFF
TRBV19	TRBJ2-5	CASSIGDLQYQETQYF
TRBV7-3	TRBJ2-1	CASSFGLAGYNEQFF
TRBV6-6	TRBJ1-5	CASSYGTGVPNQPQHF
TRBV7-9	TRBJ2-4	CASSSGPLAKNIQYF
TRBV9	TRBJ1-2	CASSVRDGNYGYTF
TRBV29-1	TRBJ2-1	CSAQGRVANEQFF
TRBV30	TRBJ1-3	CAWDPGQPNLNAIYF
TRBV7-2	TRBJ2-6	CASSLAGQADLTF
TRBV10-3	TRBJ2-5	CAISESISQETQYF
TRBV7-3	TRBJ1-3	CASSTVGQGSGNTIYF
TRBV27	TRBJ1-4	CASSGATTNEKLFF
TRBV15	TRBJ2-5	CATSRDPGQGGETQYF
TRBV28	TRBJ1-2	CASRQGGDTYGYTF
TRBV6-5	TRBJ2-7	CASSYGTGIEQYF
TRBV5-1	TRBJ2-3	CASIPGGTSTDTQYF
TRBV5-4	TRBJ1-2	CASSQGRETEGYTF
TRBV4-3	TRBJ2-3	CASSQDQSGTTQYF
TRBV5-1	TRBJ2-1	CASSLPASQSNEQFF
TRBV7-2	TRBJ2-5	CASSLGGRGQETQYF
TRBV11-2	TRBJ1-5	CASSTQADAQPQHF
TRBV7-2	TRBJ2-3	CASRGTVSTDTQYF
TRBV7-9	TRBJ1-5	CASSLGTWSNQPQHF
TRBV9	TRBJ2-2	CASSVTTATGELFF
TRBV5-1	TRBJ1-1	CASSPGLLGTEAFF
TRBV4-1	TRBJ1-5	CASSHGRMNYQPQHF
TRBV2	TRBJ2-2	CASSENYVTGELFF
TRBV5-8	TRBJ2-5	CAAQSQAEETQYF
TRBV12-5	TRBJ2-1	CASGLVTRGLVSGRVRNEQFF
TRBV18	TRBJ1-2	CASSPSGQGDYGYTF
TRBV6-1	TRBJ1-5	CASSERWDQPQHF
TRBV6-1	TRBJ2-3	CASSEEAAASTDTQYF
TRBV19	TRBJ2-2	CASIAPTNTGELFF
TRBV10-2	TRBJ2-5	CASVAPKYQETQYF
TRBV30	TRBJ1-3	CAWSARTGGGRGGNTIYF